The 6 T cell receptor beta chains reported below all come from one sample, sequenced in a study of CD8 T cells in Susac syndrome. An input of about 0.5 to 1 ug of RNA was subjected to reverse transcription using random hexamers. TCRdb re-analysed the immunoSEQ multiplex PCR reads in MiXCR, keeping a single row per CDR3 protein. The sample shows about 210,000 distinct CDR3 sequences, roughly 94% of them seen only once. The specimen sequenced was CD4+ T cells from PBMCs. All receptors derive from a human donor with multiple sclerosis.

The rearrangement joins TRBV12-3 or TRBV12-4 to TRBJ1-2; D is unclear. Trimming stripped 3 bases from V and 8 bases from J, with 16 bases between. The CDR3 has 14 residues. The CDR3 loop reads CASSFPNTLRGYTF. The CDR3 DNA is TGTGCCAGCAGTTTCCCGAACACCCTGAGGGGCTACACCTTC.

V gene TRBV25-1 combines with J gene TRBJ2-3; 7 nucleotides align to TRBD1. This CDR3 has 15 residues. The germline gives CDR1 MGHDK, CDR2 SYGVNS. V lost 10 bases, J lost 8 bases, and 18 bases stayed unmatched. The CDR3 spells CATLQAQGEWGTQYF. The CDR3 bases are TGTGCCACCCTACAGGCCCAGGGGGAATGGGGTACGCAGTATTTT.

The chain has TRBV9 and TRBJ2-1, with D unclear. Germline V CDR1 and CDR2: SGDLS, YYNGEE. CDR3 length equals 13 residues. V was pared by 0 bases and J by 9 bases, with 10 bases between. Here the CDR3 reads CASSVVGMGEQFF. In DNA form, the CDR3 reads TGTGCCAGCAGCGTAGTAGGGATGGGTGAGCAGTTCTTC.

The V and J genes are TRBV29-1 and TRBJ2-5; 9 positions match TRBD2. Germline CDR1 SQVTM, CDR2 ANQGSEA. Trimming took 7 bases from V and 1 from J; bases not matched to a gene: 13. The length of the CDR3 is 16 residues. For the CDR3, the DNA is TGCAGCGCCGTCGGGGGCAGCGGGGGGTTCCAAGAGACCCAGTACTTC. This gives the protein CSAVGGSGGFQETQYF.

Details on this clonotype: An end of the junction does not agree with germline; a read error may underlie this. This chain joins TRBV20-1 and TRBJ2-1; TRBD2 agrees at 7 bases. The CDR3 has 16 amino acids. Germline V CDR1 and CDR2: DFQATT, SNEGSKA (reference sequence). CDR3 sequence: CSARASGRASYNEQFF. Written as DNA, the CDR3 is TGCAGTGCCAGAGCTAGCGGACGAGCCTCCTACAATGAGCAGTTCTTC.

The chain joins TRBV24-1 to TRBJ2-7; D not resolved. Germline loops: CDR1 KGHDR, CDR2 SFDVKD. The V end was cut by 0 bases, the J end by 1 base, with 6 bases between. The CDR3 covers 14 residues. CDR3: CATSDLSISYEQYV. The CDR3 DNA sequence: TGTGCCACCAGTGATTTGAGTATATCCTACGAGCAGTACGTC.